This T cell receptor beta chain was retrieved from a study of cytotoxic CD8 clonotypes in ibrutinib-treated CLL. Of note for this clone: Its target is not known.

Overall study results and limits: Clonality at baseline surpassed age-matched healthy donors and tracked circulating CD8+ T-cell counts.

V shed 1 base and J shed 5 bases, with 18 bases lying between them. This CDR3 is built from 17 residues. Germline assignment: CDR1 SEHNR and CDR2 FQNEAQ (reference sequence). The assay was immunoSEQ multiplex PCR, and TCRdb's table has in-frame clones only and misses some. The repertoire holds around 150,000 clones, with roughly 90% as singletons. The input for sequencing was PBMCs, taken at disease progression, from a patient treated with ibrutinib. V and J are TRBV7-9 and TRBJ1-5; D unresolved. The TCR sequence derives from a human donor with chronic lymphocytic leukemia. CDR3 region: CASSLGLGTPADQPQHF. CDR3 bases: TGTGCCAGCAGCTTAGGTCTAGGAACACCCGCGGATCAGCCCCAGCATTTT.